These 15 T cell receptor beta chains originate from one sample sequenced in a study of blood T cell repertoires in COVID-19. The assay was immunoSEQ multiplex PCR, and TCRdb's table has in-frame clones only and misses some. The repertoire holds 100,000 to 150,000 clones, with around three quarters as singletons. Source material: peripheral blood. The receptors were sampled from a man aged 55 to 70 with active or convalescent COVID-19.

The V call is TRBV2, the J call TRBJ2-2, with 8 bases identical to TRBD2. The V segment lost 5 bases and the J segment 7 bases; nucleotides outside the gene matches: 9. CDR1 is SNHLY and CDR2 is FYNNEI in the germline V gene. The CDR3 covers 15 residues. The CDR3 DNA reads as TGTGCCAGCAGTCTCAGCGGGAGTGAGGGCGGGGAGCTGTTTTTT. Translation gives CASSLSGSEGGELFF.

The rearrangement joins TRBV18 to TRBJ2-2; 13 nucleotides agree with TRBD2. The CDR3 is 19 amino acids. In germline, CDR1 is KGHSH, CDR2 LQKENI. Trimming removed 4 bases from V and 0 bases from J; junction bases left unmatched: 8. In DNA form, the CDR3 reads TGTGCCAGCTCACTGAAACTAGCGGGAGGGCCCGCGAACACCGGGGAGCTGTTTTTT. This translates into CASSLKLAGGPANTGELFF.

This clone was detected a few times. The chain joins TRBV29-1 to TRBJ1-1; 7 nucleotides align to TRBD1. CDR3 length equals 14 residues. Germline-derived CDR1 and CDR2 are SQVTM and ANQGSEA. Unmatched junction bases numbered 10, after V lost 1 base and J lost 8 bases. CDR3 bases: TGCAGCGTTGAAGTCTTCGACAGGGTATTAGAAGCTTTCTTT. It encodes CSVEVFDRVLEAFF. The full variable domain, in which reference TRBV29-1 and TRBJ1-1 provide the parts outside the CDR3, is SAVISQKPSRDICQRGTSLTIQCQVDSQVTMMFWYRQQPGQSLTLIATANQGSEATYESGFVIDKFPISRPNLTFSTLTVSNMSPEDSSIYLCSVEVFDRVLEAFFGQGTRLTVV.

The chain has TRBV11-2 and TRBJ2-1, with 7 bases identical to TRBD2. Trimming took 1 base from V and 8 from J; bases not matched to a gene: 11. CDR1 SGHAT and CDR2 FQNNGV come from the germline V gene. The CDR3 extends over 16 amino acids. DNA for the CDR3: TGTGCCAGCAGCTTAGGGGGGGGAAGAAAATTCTATGAGCAGTTCTTC. Translated, it gives CASSLGGGRKFYEQFF.

This chain connects TRBV7-2 to TRBJ2-1, with 13 bases lining up with TRBD2. CDR1 is SGHTA and CDR2 is FQGNSA in the germline V gene. After removal of 1 base from V and 9 bases from J, the junction contained 12 bases not matched to a gene. CDR3 size: 18 residues. CDR3 region: CASSLVLAGLAGAGEQFF. The DNA for the CDR3 is TGTGCCAGCAGCTTAGTTTTAGCAGGACTAGCGGGAGCTGGTGAGCAGTTCTTC.

The chain uses TRBV4-3 and TRBJ2-5; tentative D call: TRBD1 (6 bases). The V and J ends lost 0 bases and 6 bases respectively, with 11 bases between them. CDR1 and CDR2 from the germline V gene are LGHNA and YSLEER. The CDR3 consists of 14 residues. The CDR3 protein is CASSQDGGSQTQYF. The CDR3 coding sequence is TGCGCCAGCAGCCAAGATGGGGGCAGCCAGACCCAGTACTTC.

The chain is built from TRBV5-7 and TRBJ2-2; 8 nucleotides align to TRBD2. TRBV5-7 is designated an ORF whose function remains uncertain. Trimming removed 4 bases from V and 5 bases from J; junction bases left unmatched: 13. CDR3 length equals 17 residues. The CDR3 DNA reads TGTGCCAGCAGCCCCCAAACTAGCGGCGCCGCGACCGGGGAGCTGTTTTTT. Translating it yields CASSPQTSGAATGELFF.

The V call is TRBV7-6, the J call TRBJ1-3; 8 bases map to TRBD1. V dropped 1 base and J dropped 3; count of bases not matched to a gene: 5. The CDR3 runs to 16 residues. From germline, CDR1 is SGHVS and CDR2 FNYEAQ. CDR3: CASSLGRQGNGNTIYF. The CDR3 DNA reads TGTGCCAGCAGCTTAGGCCGACAGGGGAATGGAAACACCATATATTTT.

The CDR3 is CASNRGDTDTQYF. The CDR3 DNA is TGTGCCAGTAACAGGGGTGACACAGATACGCAGTATTTT. The V call is TRBV12-3 or TRBV12-4, the J call TRBJ2-3, with TRBD1 matching 7 bases. The CDR3 loop spans 13 amino acids. The junction had 5 bases not matched to a gene; V was cut back by 9 bases and J by 2 bases.

V is TRBV12-3 or TRBV12-4 and J is TRBJ1-6; D may be TRBD1 (6 bases). Trimming removed 3 bases at V and 10 bases at J, with 10 bases between. The CDR3 is 13 amino acids. In DNA, the CDR3 is TGTGCCAGCAGTTTGGCAGGGGACTCACCCCTCCACTTT. Amino acid sequence: CASSLAGDSPLHF.

The chain is built from TRBV6-2 or TRBV6-3 and TRBJ1-5; the match to TRBD1 covers 10 bases. Per the germline V gene, CDR1 is MNHEY and CDR2 is SVGEGT. V gave up 2 bases and J gave up 4 bases; unmatched junction bases: 2. CDR3 size: 15 residues. CDR3 amino acids: CASSYGTGVNQPQHF. The CDR3 coding sequence is TGTGCCAGCAGTTACGGGACAGGGGTTAATCAGCCCCAGCATTTT.

The chain combines TRBV5-1 with TRBJ2-1; 12 bases map to TRBD2. The trim removed 3 bases at V and 0 bases at J, leaving 7 bases unmatched. The CDR3 has 18 residues. Per the germline V gene, CDR1 is SGHRS and CDR2 is YFSETQ. Here the CDR3 DNA reads TGCGCCAGCAGCTGGACGGGACTAGCGGGCAGCTCCTACAATGAGCAGTTCTTC. The encoded protein is CASSWTGLAGSSYNEQFF.

This clone was observed a handful of times. The chain carries TRBV18 and TRBJ2-2, with D maybe TRBD2 (5 bases). Trimming shortened V by 4 bases and J by 5 bases, and 14 bases separated the two germline ends. This CDR3 comprises 15 residues. Germline V gives CDR1 KGHSH, CDR2 LQKENI. The CDR3 nucleotides are TGTGCCAGCTCACTGGGAGCCGTAGGGACCGGGGAGCTGTTTTTT. The encoded protein is CASSLGAVGTGELFF.

This chain uses TRBV5-4 with TRBJ1-1, with D hard to call. CDR3 length: 15 residues. V shed 0 bases and J shed 0 bases, with 9 bases lying between them. Germline V gene sequence: CDR1 SGHNT, CDR2 YYREEE (reference sequence). The CDR3 loop is CASSLDGSMNTEAFF. The CDR3 bases are TGTGCCAGCAGCTTGGATGGGAGTATGAACACTGAAGCTTTCTTT.

V usage is TRBV28 and J usage is TRBJ2-7, with 11 bases lining up with TRBD2. The CDR3 extends over 16 amino acids. V was pared by 2 bases and J by 4 bases, with 7 bases of the junction left unmatched. From germline, CDR1 is MDHEN and CDR2 SYDVKM. CDR3 in amino acids: CASSLNPASGRYEQYF. CDR3 coding DNA: TGTGCCAGCAGTTTAAATCCTGCTAGCGGGAGGTACGAGCAGTACTTC.